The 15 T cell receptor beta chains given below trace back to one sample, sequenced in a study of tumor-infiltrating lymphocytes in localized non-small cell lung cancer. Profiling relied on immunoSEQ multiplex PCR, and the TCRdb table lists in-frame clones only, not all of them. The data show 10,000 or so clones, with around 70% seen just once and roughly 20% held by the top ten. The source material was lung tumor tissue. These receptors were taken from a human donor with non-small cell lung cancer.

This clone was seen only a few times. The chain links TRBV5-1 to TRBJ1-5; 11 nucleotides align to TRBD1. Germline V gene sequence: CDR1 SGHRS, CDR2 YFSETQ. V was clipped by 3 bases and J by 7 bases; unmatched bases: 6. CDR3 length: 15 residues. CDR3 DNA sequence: TGCGCCAGCAGCTGGAAGGACAGGGGGCAACAGCCCCAGCATTTT. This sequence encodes CASSWKDRGQQPQHF.

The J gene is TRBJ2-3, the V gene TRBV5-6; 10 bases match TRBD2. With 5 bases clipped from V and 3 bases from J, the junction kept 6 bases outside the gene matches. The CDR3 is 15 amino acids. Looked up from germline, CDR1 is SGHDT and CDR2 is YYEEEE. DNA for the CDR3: TGTGCCAGCAGACAGAAGCGGGGGGGGACAGATACGCAGTATTTT. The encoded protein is CASRQKRGGTDTQYF. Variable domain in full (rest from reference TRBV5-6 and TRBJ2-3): DAGVTQSPTHLIKTRGQQVTLRCSPKSGHDTVSWYQQALGQGPQFIFQYYEEEERQRGNFPDRFSGHQFPNYSSELNVNALLLGDSALYLCASRQKRGGTDTQYFGPGTRLTVL.

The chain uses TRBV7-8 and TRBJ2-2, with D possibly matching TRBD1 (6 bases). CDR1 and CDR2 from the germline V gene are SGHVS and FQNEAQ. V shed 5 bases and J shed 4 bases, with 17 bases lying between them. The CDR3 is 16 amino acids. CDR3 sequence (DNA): TGTGCCAGCAGCACCAGCTTTGGCAGGGGCACCGGGGAGCTGTTTTTT. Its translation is CASSTSFGRGTGELFF.

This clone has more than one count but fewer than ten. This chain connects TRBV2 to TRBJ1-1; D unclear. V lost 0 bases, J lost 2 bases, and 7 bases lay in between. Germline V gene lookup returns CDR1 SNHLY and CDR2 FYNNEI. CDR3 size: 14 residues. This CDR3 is CASSEAGPNTEAFF. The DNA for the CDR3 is TGTGCCAGCAGTGAAGCAGGGCCTAACACTGAAGCTTTCTTT.

The CDR3 spells CSVVWQQNQPQHF. CDR3 in DNA: TGCAGCGTTGTTTGGCAGCAGAATCAGCCCCAGCATTTT. The rearrangement joins TRBV29-1 to TRBJ1-5; D remains ambiguous. V was pared by 4 bases and J by 4 bases, with 11 bases between. The CDR3 extends over 13 amino acids. The germline CDR1 and CDR2 sequences are SQVTM and ANQGSEA.

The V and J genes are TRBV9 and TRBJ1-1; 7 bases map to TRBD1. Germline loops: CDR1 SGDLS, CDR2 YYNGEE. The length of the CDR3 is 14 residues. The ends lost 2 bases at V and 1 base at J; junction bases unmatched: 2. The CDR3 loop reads CASSVDRANTEAFF. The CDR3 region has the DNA TGTGCCAGCAGCGTCGACAGGGCGAACACTGAAGCTTTCTTT.

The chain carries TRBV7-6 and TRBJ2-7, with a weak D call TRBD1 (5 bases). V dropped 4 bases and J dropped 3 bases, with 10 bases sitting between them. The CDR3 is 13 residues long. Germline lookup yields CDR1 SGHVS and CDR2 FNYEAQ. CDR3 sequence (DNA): TGTGCCAGCAGCTCTGGACAATTCTACGAGCAGTACTTC. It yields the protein CASSSGQFYEQYF.

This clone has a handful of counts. CDR3 bases: TGTGCCAGCAGTGACAGGGGGCACAACTATGGCTACACCTTC. It yields the protein CASSDRGHNYGYTF. This chain uses TRBV6-1 with TRBJ1-2; 8 bases match TRBD1. The CDR3 loop spans 14 amino acids. Germline V gene data show CDR1 as MNHNS and CDR2 as SASEGT. V was clipped by 3 bases and J by 2 bases; unmatched bases: 2.

As DNA, the CDR3 is TGTGCCAGCAGTTTCGCGGGCCAATCTAATTCACCCCTCCACTTT. Its translation: CASSFAGQSNSPLHF. J is TRBJ1-6 and V is TRBV28; D gene ambiguous. Trimming took 3 bases from V and 6 from J, leaving 12 bases between them. Germline assignment: CDR1 MDHEN and CDR2 SYDVKM. The CDR3 runs to 15 residues.

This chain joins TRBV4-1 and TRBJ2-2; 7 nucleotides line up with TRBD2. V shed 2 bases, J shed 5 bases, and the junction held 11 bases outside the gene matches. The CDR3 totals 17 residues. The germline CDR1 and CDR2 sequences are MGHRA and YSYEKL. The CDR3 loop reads CASSQLGGRVETGELFF. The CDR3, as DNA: TGCGCCAGCAGCCAACTGGGAGGGAGGGTTGAAACCGGGGAGCTGTTTTTT.

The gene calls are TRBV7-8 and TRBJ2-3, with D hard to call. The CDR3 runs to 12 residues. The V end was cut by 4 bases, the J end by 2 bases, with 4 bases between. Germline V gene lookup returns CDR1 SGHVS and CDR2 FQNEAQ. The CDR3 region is CASSSLTDTQYF. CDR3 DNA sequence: TGTGCCAGCAGCTCCCTCACAGATACGCAGTATTTT.

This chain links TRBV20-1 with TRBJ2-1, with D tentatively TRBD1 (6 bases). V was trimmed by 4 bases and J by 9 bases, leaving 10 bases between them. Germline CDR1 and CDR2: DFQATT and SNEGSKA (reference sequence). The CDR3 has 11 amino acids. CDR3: CSAIGGIEQFF. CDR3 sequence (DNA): TGCAGTGCTATAGGGGGAATTGAGCAGTTCTTC.

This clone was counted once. The CDR3 nucleotides are TGCGCCAGCAGCTACAACTCCTTAATGGACACTGAAGCTTTCTTT. Its protein product is CASSYNSLMDTEAFF. The chain combines TRBV5-1 with TRBJ1-1; unclear D gene. V lost 3 bases, J lost 3 bases, and 15 bases lay in between. CDR1 is SGHRS, CDR2 YFSETQ, per germline. The CDR3 totals 15 residues. Variable domain in full (rest from reference TRBV5-1 and TRBJ1-1): KAGVTQTPRYLIKTRGQQVTLSCSPISGHRSVSWYQQTPGQGLQFLFEYFSETQRNKGNFPGRFSGRQFSNSRSEMNVSTLELGDSALYLCASSYNSLMDTEAFFGQGTRLTVV.

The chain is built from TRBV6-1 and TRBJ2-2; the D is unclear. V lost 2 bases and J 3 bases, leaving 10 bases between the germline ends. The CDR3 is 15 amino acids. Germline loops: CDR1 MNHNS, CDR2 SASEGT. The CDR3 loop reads CASSEFAADTGELFF. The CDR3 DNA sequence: TGTGCCAGCAGTGAATTCGCAGCCGACACCGGGGAGCTGTTTTTT.

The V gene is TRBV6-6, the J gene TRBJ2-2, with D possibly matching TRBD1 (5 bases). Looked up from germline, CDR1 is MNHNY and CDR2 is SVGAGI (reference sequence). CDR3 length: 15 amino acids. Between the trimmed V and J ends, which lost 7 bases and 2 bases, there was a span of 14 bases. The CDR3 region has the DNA TGTGCCAGCACCCTGGGGCAGTTAAACACCGGGGAGCTGTTTTTT. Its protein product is CASTLGQLNTGELFF.